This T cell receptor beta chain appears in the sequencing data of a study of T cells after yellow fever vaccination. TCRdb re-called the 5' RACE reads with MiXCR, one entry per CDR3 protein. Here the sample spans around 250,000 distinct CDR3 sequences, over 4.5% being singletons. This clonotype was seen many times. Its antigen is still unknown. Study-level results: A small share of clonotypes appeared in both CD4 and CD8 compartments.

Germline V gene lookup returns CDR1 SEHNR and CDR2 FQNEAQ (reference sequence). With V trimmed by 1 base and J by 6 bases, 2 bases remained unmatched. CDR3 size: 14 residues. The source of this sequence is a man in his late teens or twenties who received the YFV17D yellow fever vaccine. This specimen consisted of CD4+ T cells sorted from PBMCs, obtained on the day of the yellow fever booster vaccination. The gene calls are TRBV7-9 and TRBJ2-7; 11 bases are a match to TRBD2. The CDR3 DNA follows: TGTGCCAGCAGCTTAGGGACTAGCGGGTTCGAGCAGTACTTC. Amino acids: CASSLGTSGFEQYF. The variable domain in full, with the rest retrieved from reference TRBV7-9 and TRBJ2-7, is DTGVSQNPRHKITKRGQNVTFRCDPISEHNRLYWYRQTLGQGPEFLTYFQNEAQLEKSRLLSDRFSAERPKGSFSTLEIQRTEQGDSAMYLCASSLGTSGFEQYFGPGTRLTVT.